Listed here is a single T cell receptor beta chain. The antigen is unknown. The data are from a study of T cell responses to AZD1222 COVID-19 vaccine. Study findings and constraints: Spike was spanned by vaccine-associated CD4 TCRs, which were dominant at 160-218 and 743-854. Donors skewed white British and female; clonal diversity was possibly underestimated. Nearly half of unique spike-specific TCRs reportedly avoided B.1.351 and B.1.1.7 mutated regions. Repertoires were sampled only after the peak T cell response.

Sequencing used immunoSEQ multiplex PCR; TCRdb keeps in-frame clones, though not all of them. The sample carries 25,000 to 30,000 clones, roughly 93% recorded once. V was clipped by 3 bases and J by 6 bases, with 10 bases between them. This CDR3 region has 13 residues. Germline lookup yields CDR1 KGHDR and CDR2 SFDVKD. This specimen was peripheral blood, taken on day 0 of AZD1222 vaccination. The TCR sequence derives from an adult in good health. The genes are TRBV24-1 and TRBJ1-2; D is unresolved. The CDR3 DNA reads TGTGCCACCAGTGATCGGAACAGAAATGGCTACACCTTC. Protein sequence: CATSDRNRNGYTF.